This T cell receptor (beta chain) was obtained from a study of blood T cell repertoires in COVID-19. In the study overall: Whether acute or convalescent, the COVID-19 samples came from the United States, Italy and Spain. T cells, B-cell-depleted T cells, or PBMCs provided the cDNA or gDNA that served as material.

Original processing notes: The assay estimated nucleated cells by amplifying reference gene primers. This table comes from immunoSEQ multiplex PCR, and its TCRdb copy is limited to in-frame clones, with some not included. V, J and clone size are taken as reported in that table, and D and trimming were inferred from the DNA itself. The data contain about 33,000 clones, 90% to 95% of them singletons. This CDR3 has 12 residues. V lost 4 bases to trimming and J lost 15 bases; unmatched junction nucleotides: 10. Germline-derived CDR1 and CDR2 are SGHDT and YYEEEE. This rearrangement joins TRBV5-6 to TRBJ2-1; 7 nucleotides line up with TRBD1. Specimen: peripheral blood. The TCR originated in a human donor with active COVID-19. The donor label of this sample is uncertain. The chain's CDR3 is CASSRTGTAPFF. DNA for the CDR3: TGTGCCAGCAGCCGGACCGGGACAGCACCGTTCTTC.